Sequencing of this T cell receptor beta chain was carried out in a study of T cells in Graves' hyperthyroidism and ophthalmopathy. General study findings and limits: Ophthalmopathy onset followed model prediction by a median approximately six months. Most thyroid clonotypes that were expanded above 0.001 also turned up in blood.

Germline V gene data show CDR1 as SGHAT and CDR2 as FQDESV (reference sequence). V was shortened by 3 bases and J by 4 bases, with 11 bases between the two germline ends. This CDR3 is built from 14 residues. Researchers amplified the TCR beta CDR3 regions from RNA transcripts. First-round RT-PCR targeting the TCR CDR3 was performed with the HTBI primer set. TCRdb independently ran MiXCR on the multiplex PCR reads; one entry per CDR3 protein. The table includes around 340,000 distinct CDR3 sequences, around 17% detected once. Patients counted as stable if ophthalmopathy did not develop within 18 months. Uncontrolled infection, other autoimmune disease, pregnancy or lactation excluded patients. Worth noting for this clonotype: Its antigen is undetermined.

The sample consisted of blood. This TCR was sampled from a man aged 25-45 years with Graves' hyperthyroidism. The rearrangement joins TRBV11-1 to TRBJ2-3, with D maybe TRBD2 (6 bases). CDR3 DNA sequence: TGTGCCAGCAGCTTGATCGGAGGGGCAGATACGCAGTATTTT. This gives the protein CASSLIGGADTQYF.